The 27 T cell receptor beta chains below come from one sample, sequenced in a study of blood T cell repertoires in COVID-19. Clones were sequenced by immunoSEQ multiplex PCR, and TCRdb holds only the in-frame ones, with some missing. The table records fewer than 90,000 clones, 70% to 85% of them present only once. The sequenced sample was peripheral blood. These TCRs come from a woman between 50 and 59 years old with acute or convalescent COVID-19.

The chain recombines TRBV5-5 with TRBJ2-5; D gene uncertain. The V and J ends lost 0 bases and 5 bases respectively, with 5 bases between them. Germline V gene data show CDR1 as SGHKS and CDR2 as YYEKEE (reference sequence). The length of the CDR3 is 12 residues. The CDR3 sequence is CASSLVLETQYF. In nucleotides, the CDR3 is TGTGCCAGCAGCTTGGTATTGGAGACCCAGTACTTC.

V usage is TRBV28 and J usage is TRBJ1-2; 7 positions match TRBD1. This CDR3 region has 14 residues. The ends lost 7 bases at V and 6 bases at J; junction bases unmatched: 11. Germline CDR1 and CDR2: MDHEN and SYDVKM. The CDR3: CASTPTGIRDGYTF. For the CDR3, the DNA is TGTGCCAGCACCCCGACAGGGATCAGGGATGGCTACACCTTC.

This clone came up once. The gene calls are TRBV5-8 and TRBJ2-1; 12 bases fit TRBD2. The J segment lost 3 bases and the V segment lost 4 bases, leaving 5 bases of the junction unmatched. CDR1 is SGHTS and CDR2 is YDEGEE in the germline V gene. The CDR3 runs 16 residues. The CDR3 sequence is CASSPGTSGFYNEQFF. In DNA, the CDR3 is TGTGCCAGCAGCCCCGGGACTAGCGGGTTCTACAATGAGCAGTTCTTC.

The chain uses TRBV11-2 and TRBJ1-6; TRBD1 agrees at 8 bases. Per germline, CDR1 SGHAT and CDR2 FQNNGV. The ends lost 3 bases at V and 8 bases at J; junction bases unmatched: 3. This CDR3 contains 14 residues. The CDR3 spells CASSFQGADSPLHF. As DNA, the CDR3 is TGTGCCAGCAGCTTTCAGGGGGCAGATTCACCCCTCCACTTT.

The V and J genes are TRBV14 and TRBJ1-6; tentatively, D is TRBD1 (5 bases). Trimming pared 0 bases from V and 0 bases from J, leaving 9 bases between. The CDR3 is 17 residues long. Germline V gene lookup returns CDR1 SGHDN and CDR2 FVKESK. CDR3 in DNA: TGTGCCAGCAGCCAAGAGTACCAGGGCTCCTATAATTCACCCCTCCACTTT. Amino acid sequence: CASSQEYQGSYNSPLHF.

The genes are TRBV2 and TRBJ2-5; 7 bases agree with TRBD2. This CDR3 region has 12 residues. The germline CDR1 and CDR2 sequences are SNHLY and FYNNEI. Trimming removed 11 bases from V and 4 bases from J; junction bases left unmatched: 7. The CDR3 DNA reads TGTGCCGGGAGGGCAGGGACAGAGACCCAGTACTTC. Amino acid sequence: CAGRAGTETQYF.

The chain recombines TRBV19 with TRBJ2-1; D gene ambiguous. The CDR3 sequence is 16 residues long. The germline gives CDR1 LNHDA, CDR2 SQIVND (reference sequence). V was clipped by 3 bases and J by 0 bases, with 12 bases between them. CDR3 sequence: CASSMFAGSSYNEQFF. Written as DNA, the CDR3 is TGTGCCAGTAGTATGTTCGCAGGCTCCTCCTACAATGAGCAGTTCTTC.

The V gene is TRBV2, the J gene TRBJ1-1; D is undetermined. V was trimmed by 4 bases and J by 4 bases, leaving 10 bases between them. Germline CDR1 and CDR2: SNHLY and FYNNEI. This CDR3 has 13 amino acids. This CDR3 is CASSAHRSTEAFF. DNA of the CDR3: TGTGCCAGCAGTGCCCACCGGAGCACTGAAGCTTTCTTT.

CDR3 DNA sequence: TGTGCCATCAGTCCCGAGGGCAGGAGGGTGAACACTGAAGCTTTCTTT. Protein product: CAISPEGRRVNTEAFF. The gene calls are TRBV10-3 and TRBJ1-1; D not certain. Trimming left V 5 bases short and J 0 bases short, with 16 bases between. CDR3 length equals 16 residues. Germline V gives CDR1 ENHRY, CDR2 SYGVKD.

The J gene is TRBJ2-7, the V gene TRBV28, with 11 positions matching TRBD1. This CDR3 comprises 13 residues. Trimming cost V 6 bases and J 5 bases; bases outside gene matches: 3. Germline V gene data show CDR1 as MDHEN and CDR2 as SYDVKM. The CDR3, as DNA: TGTGCCAGCAGGGCGGGACAGGGGGACGAGCAGTACTTC. It is translated as CASRAGQGDEQYF.

This rearrangement joins TRBV19 to TRBJ1-1, with D tentatively TRBD1 (6 bases). Germline values: CDR1 LNHDA, CDR2 SQIVND (reference sequence). This CDR3 contains 16 residues. Trimming took 3 bases from V and 2 from J, leaving 16 bases between them. In DNA, the CDR3 is TGTGCCAGTAGTATCGGGGACATATGGGGTAACACTGAAGCTTTCTTT. This codes for CASSIGDIWGNTEAFF.

V is TRBV5-1 and J is TRBJ2-5; possible D gene TRBD1, 5 bases. The V and J ends lost 0 bases and 5 bases respectively, with 5 bases between them. The CDR3 consists of 12 residues. The germline V gene has CDR1 SGHRS and CDR2 YFSETQ. In DNA form, the CDR3 reads TGCGCCAGCAGCTTGGAGGGGGAGACCCAGTACTTC. Its protein is CASSLEGETQYF.

The rearrangement joins TRBV28 to TRBJ1-5, with 9 nucleotides matching TRBD1. CDR1 is MDHEN and CDR2 is SYDVKM in the germline V gene. V lost 3 bases to trimming and J lost 3 bases; unmatched junction nucleotides: 9. The length of the CDR3 is 17 residues. This CDR3 is CASSFPPGTGSNQPQHF. DNA for the CDR3: TGTGCCAGCAGTTTCCCACCCGGGACAGGGTCCAATCAGCCCCAGCATTTT.

This chain uses TRBV7-9 with TRBJ1-3; no reliable D call. Germline V gene data show CDR1 as SEHNR and CDR2 as FQNEAQ (reference sequence). CDR3 length: 15 amino acids. Trimming took off 4 bases at V and 4 bases at J, with 14 bases between the two ends. The CDR3 here is CASSSTSIYGNTIYF. CDR3 in DNA: TGTGCCAGCAGCTCGACATCCATCTACGGAAACACCATATATTTT.

This clone was picked up a small number of times. The chain uses TRBV19 and TRBJ2-7; TRBD1 matches 7 bases. The J segment lost 2 bases and the V segment lost 5 bases, leaving 15 bases of the junction unmatched. The germline gives CDR1 LNHDA, CDR2 SQIVND (reference sequence). The CDR3 sequence is 17 residues long. The CDR3: CASSRVQFGTAAYEQYF. CDR3 DNA sequence: TGTGCCAGTAGTCGCGTCCAATTCGGGACAGCGGCCTACGAGCAGTACTTC.

In this sample, this clone turned up once. This sequence joins TRBV13 and TRBJ2-5, with 7 bases identical to TRBD2. CDR1 PRHDT and CDR2 FYEKMQ come from the germline V gene (reference sequence). J lost 5 bases, V lost 4 bases, and 10 bases had no gene match. This CDR3 region has 15 residues. CDR3 sequence reads: CASSSINLGGETQYF. CDR3 in DNA: TGTGCCAGCAGCTCCATTAACTTGGGAGGGGAGACCCAGTACTTC.

The chain carries TRBV6-5 and TRBJ1-5, with D tentatively TRBD1 (6 bases). The germline V gene has CDR1 MNHEY and CDR2 SVGAGI. Trimming took 4 bases from V and 4 from J, leaving 17 bases between them. This CDR3 spans 16 amino acids. As DNA, the CDR3 is TGTGCCAGCAGTTTAACAGGGAGCCGTTCGAATCAGCCCCAGCATTTT. The encoded protein is CASSLTGSRSNQPQHF.

This clone was seen a handful of times. CDR3 coding DNA: TGCGCCAGCAGTGAGGAGGATTCTCCCACCTACGAGCAGTACTTC. The encoded protein is CASSEEDSPTYEQYF. The chain has TRBV10-1 and TRBJ2-7; unclear D gene. CDR1 WNHNN and CDR2 SYGVQD come from the germline V gene (reference sequence). The CDR3 length is 15 residues. V shed 2 bases and J shed 2 bases, with 13 bases lying between them.

The count of this clone is one. This chain joins TRBV13 and TRBJ1-6; 8 positions agree with TRBD1. V shed 6 bases, J shed 1 base, and the junction held 11 bases outside the gene matches. Germline V gene data show CDR1 as PRHDT and CDR2 as FYEKMQ (reference sequence). The CDR3 consists of 18 residues. CDR3 sequence: CASSPAGGGRSYNSPLHF. The CDR3 DNA sequence: TGTGCCAGCAGTCCAGCAGGGGGCGGAAGGTCCTATAATTCACCCCTCCACTTT.

The chain is built from TRBV2 and TRBJ1-3; D might be TRBD1 (5 bases). Germline loops: CDR1 SNHLY, CDR2 FYNNEI. CDR3 length equals 11 residues. V lost 9 bases to trimming and J lost 4 bases, with 7 bases between them. This chain's CDR3 is CASYRGNTIYF. The CDR3 DNA follows: TGTGCCAGTTACAGGGGAAACACCATATATTTT.

This clone has only a few counts. The chain combines TRBV7-4 with TRBJ1-2; 9 positions match TRBD1. The CDR3 sequence is 17 residues long. V was pared by 10 bases and J by 0 bases, with 15 bases of the junction left unmatched. CDR1 and CDR2 (germline): SGHVT, SQSDAQ. In DNA form, the CDR3 reads TGTGCCAACAACGCCGGGACAGGGAAACCCGCTAACTATGGCTACACCTTC. It yields the protein CANNAGTGKPANYGYTF.

This chain connects TRBV5-1 to TRBJ1-1; D is ambiguous. There are 12 residues in the CDR3. Trimming removed 2 bases at V and 12 bases at J, with 14 bases between. The germline V gene has CDR1 SGHRS and CDR2 YFSETQ. The chain's CDR3 is CASSLEGGGTFF. The CDR3 coding sequence is TGCGCCAGCAGCTTAGAGGGAGGAGGGACTTTCTTT.

The chain uses TRBV6-5 and TRBJ1-1, with D perhaps matching TRBD1 (6 bases). CDR1 is MNHEY and CDR2 is SVGAGI in the germline V gene. Trimming pared 1 base from V and 9 bases from J, leaving 9 bases between. The CDR3 is made up of 12 amino acids. In DNA, the CDR3 is TGTGCCAGCAGTTACTATGGGACACAAGCTTTCTTT. It codes for CASSYYGTQAFF.

This sequence joins TRBV3-1 (or the pseudogene TRBV3-2) and TRBJ2-3; TRBD1 is a possible D gene (5 bases). The germline CDR1 and CDR2 sequences are LGHDT and YNNKEL (reference sequence). The CDR3 loop spans 15 amino acids. Trimming shortened V by 1 base and J by 2 bases, and 10 bases separated the two germline ends. The CDR3 loop reads CASSQGGSPTDTQYF. In DNA, the CDR3 is TGTGCCAGCAGCCAAGGGGGCAGCCCCACAGATACGCAGTATTTT.

This clone turned up a few times. V gene TRBV7-3 combines with J gene TRBJ1-6, with D tentatively TRBD1 (6 bases). V gave up 3 bases and J gave up 8 bases, with 11 bases separating them. This CDR3 is 14 amino acids long. CDR1 is SGHTA, CDR2 FQGTGA, per germline. CDR3 sequence reads: CASSLTGEDSPLHF. For the CDR3, the DNA is TGTGCCAGCAGCTTGACAGGAGAGGATTCACCCCTCCACTTT.

The genes are TRBV7-2 and TRBJ2-7, with D maybe TRBD1 (7 bases). The V gene lost 5 bases and the J gene lost 2 bases, with 10 bases spanning the gap. The CDR3 spans 13 residues. From germline, CDR1 is SGHTA and CDR2 FQGNSA. CDR3 coding DNA: TGTGCCAGCAGCGCGGGACAGCCCTACGAGCAGTACTTC. It codes for CASSAGQPYEQYF.

CDR3 sequence: CASSDGAELYNEQFF. CDR3 DNA sequence: TGTGCCAGCAGTGATGGAGCGGAGCTTTACAATGAGCAGTTCTTC. The chain has TRBV2 and TRBJ2-1; D is possibly TRBD2 (5 bases). CDR1 and CDR2 (germline): SNHLY, FYNNEI. Trimming removed 3 bases from V and 4 bases from J, with 13 bases in between. The CDR3 is made up of 15 amino acids.